A selection of T cell receptor beta chains follows, all from one sample in a study of blood T cell repertoires in COVID-19. Method: immunoSEQ multiplex PCR; TCRdb's copy keeps in-frame clones and lacks some. The profile shows approximately 130,000 clones, over 80% of them singletons. Sequencing used PBMCs or T cells enriched from blood (not recorded which). The origin of the receptors is a young man who had recovered from COVID-19. CDR3s leave out the opening cysteine and the closing phenylalanine or tryptophan. The order of the fields is J gene, V gene, CDR3 protein.

j_gene: TRBJ2-2; v_gene: TRBV7-2; CDR3aa: ASSSTSYLTGELF
j_gene: TRBJ2-2; v_gene: TRBV6-4; CDR3aa: ASSAPGTNTGELF
j_gene: TRBJ2-1; v_gene: TRBV7-9; CDR3aa: ASSSPGTSGVDEQF
j_gene: TRBJ1-4; v_gene: TRBV18; CDR3aa: ASSPTGAGSEKLF
j_gene: TRBJ2-1; v_gene: TRBV30; CDR3aa: AWSIRGLASNEQF
j_gene: TRBJ2-1; v_gene: TRBV7-9; CDR3aa: ASSVPRDRGRNEQF
j_gene: TRBJ1-1; v_gene: TRBV19; CDR3aa: ASSIERGWNTEAF
j_gene: TRBJ1-2; v_gene: TRBV2; CDR3aa: ASRLTGLYGYT
j_gene: TRBJ2-2; v_gene: TRBV30; CDR3aa: AFLGGVTGELF
j_gene: TRBJ2-7; v_gene: TRBV2; CDR3aa: ASAGTGVGEQY
j_gene: TRBJ1-1; v_gene: TRBV10-1; CDR3aa: ASSAGGAGTEAF
j_gene: TRBJ2-7; v_gene: TRBV7-7; CDR3aa: ASSVGDLYEQY
j_gene: TRBJ2-1; v_gene: TRBV5-6; CDR3aa: ASSLVTSGSYNEQF
j_gene: TRBJ1-5; v_gene: TRBV27; CDR3aa: ASSEGRWNQPQH
j_gene: TRBJ2-5; v_gene: TRBV7-9; CDR3aa: ASSLAAGLETQY
j_gene: TRBJ2-2; v_gene: TRBV9; CDR3aa: ASSVVSGRASGELF
j_gene: TRBJ2-3; v_gene: TRBV13; CDR3aa: ASSPLAFSTDTQY
j_gene: TRBJ2-4; v_gene: TRBV18; CDR3aa: ASSPRSLGTDRLAKNIQY
j_gene: TRBJ1-6; v_gene: TRBV6-5; CDR3aa: ASRYAANSPLH
j_gene: TRBJ1-1; v_gene: TRBV19; CDR3aa: ASSISRGWGTEAF
j_gene: TRBJ1-2; v_gene: TRBV15; CDR3aa: ATSREDRGIGGYT